A selection of T cell receptor beta chains follows, all from one sample in a study of T cells in Graves' hyperthyroidism and ophthalmopathy. MiXCR, applied by TCRdb to the multiplex PCR reads, yields one record per CDR3 protein. The sample yields nearly 600,000 distinct CDR3 sequences, 13% to 15% seen once. The sequenced sample was blood. The receptors shown here come from a woman between 18 and 29 years old with Graves' ophthalmopathy. The CDR3 runs from the conserved cysteine through the conserved F or W. A D gene is named only where the DNA matches it firmly. Size is omitted from some rows. Given values are once, few, many or a class for expanded clones.

V: TRBV20-1; size: many; D: -; J: TRBJ2-5; CDR3: CSAGGHYQETQYF; DNA: TGCAGTGCTGGGGGACATTACCAAGAGACCCAGTACTTC
V: TRBV7-8; size: many; D: TRBD2; J: TRBJ2-1; CDR3: CASSSGRGNEQFF; DNA: TGTGCCAGCAGCTCCGGGAGGGGAAATGAGCAGTTCTTC
V: TRBV7-9; size: -; D: -; J: TRBJ1-3; CDR3: CASSLKGLSGNTIYF; DNA: TGTGCCAGCAGCTTAAAAGGACTCTCTGGAAACACCATATATTTT
V: TRBV19; size: -; D: TRBD2; J: TRBJ2-3; CDR3: CASSISGGGGADTQYF; DNA: TGTGCCAGTAGTATTAGCGGGGGCGGGGGCGCAGATACGCAGTATTTT
V: TRBV27; size: -; D: TRBD2; J: TRBJ2-7; CDR3: CASSLMLSGSSEQYF; DNA: TGTGCCAGCAGTTTAATGCTTAGCGGGAGCTCCGAGCAGTACTTC
V: TRBV29-1; size: many; D: TRBD2; J: TRBJ2-1; CDR3: CSVVGGRGRLNNEQFF; DNA: TGCAGCGTTGTTGGCGGGAGGGGCCGGTTAAACAATGAGCAGTTCTTC
V: TRBV20-1; size: -; D: TRBD1; J: TRBJ1-2; CDR3: CSARDIGTGDGYTF; DNA: TGCAGTGCTAGAGATATTGGGACAGGGGATGGCTACACCTTC
V: TRBV6-5; size: -; D: -; J: TRBJ2-6; CDR3: CASSYIDSGANVLTF; DNA: TGTGCCAGCAGTTACATAGACTCTGGGGCCAACGTCCTGACTTTC
V: TRBV2; size: many; D: -; J: TRBJ1-1; CDR3: CASSDTENTEAFF; DNA: TGTGCCAGCAGTGACACAGAGAACACTGAAGCTTTCTTT
V: TRBV9; size: many; D: TRBD2; J: TRBJ2-3; CDR3: CASSVDGGRDDTQYF; DNA: TGTGCCAGCAGCGTAGACGGCGGGAGAGACGATACGCAGTATTTT
V: TRBV12-3/TRBV12-4; size: many; D: -; J: TRBJ2-2; CDR3: CASSERAGELFF; DNA: TGTGCCAGCAGTGAACGGGCCGGGGAGCTGTTTTTT
V: TRBV28; size: -; D: TRBD1; J: TRBJ1-5; CDR3: CASSLFGTGEHQPQHF; DNA: TGTGCCAGCAGTTTATTTGGGACAGGGGAACATCAGCCCCAGCATTTT
V: TRBV7-9; size: many; D: -; J: TRBJ1-6; CDR3: CASSTHEADNSPLHF; DNA: TGTGCCAGCAGCACCCACGAAGCAGACAATTCACCCCTCCACTTT
V: TRBV9; size: -; D: TRBD2; J: TRBJ2-2; CDR3: CASRRTSGTGELFF; DNA: TGTGCCAGCAGGCGGACTAGCGGTACCGGGGAGCTGTTTTTT
V: TRBV4-2; size: -; D: TRBD2; J: TRBJ2-2; CDR3: CASSQAPQASGRNTGELFF; DNA: TGTGCCAGCAGCCAAGCCCCCCAGGCTAGCGGGAGAAACACCGGGGAGCTGTTTTTT
V: TRBV7-6; size: -; D: TRBD2; J: TRBJ2-2; CDR3: CASSPGRGPHTGELFF; DNA: TGTGCCAGCAGCCCGGGGAGGGGTCCCCACACCGGGGAGCTGTTTTTT
V: TRBV29-1; size: many; D: -; J: TRBJ2-1; CDR3: CSVDSRGWVREQFF; DNA: TGCAGCGTTGATAGCCGGGGCTGGGTAAGGGAGCAGTTCTTC
V: TRBV28; size: -; D: -; J: TRBJ1-4; CDR3: CASSLYRRRTNEKLFF; DNA: TGTGCCAGCAGTTTATACCGCCGGCGGACTAATGAAAAACTGTTTTTT
V: TRBV5-8; size: many; D: -; J: TRBJ2-1; CDR3: CASWGSNEQFF; DNA: TGTGCCAGCTGGGGGTCCAATGAGCAGTTCTTC
V: TRBV7-9; size: many; D: TRBD1; J: TRBJ1-2; CDR3: CASSLVGQGDYRGYTF; DNA: TGTGCCAGCAGCTTAGTGGGACAGGGGGACTATCGTGGCTACACCTTC
V: TRBV28; size: many; D: -; J: TRBJ1-6; CDR3: CASSLRTAYNSPLHF; DNA: TGTGCCAGCAGTCTAAGGACGGCCTATAATTCACCCCTCCACTTT
V: TRBV29-1; size: many; D: -; J: TRBJ2-3; CDR3: CSVERSVGTDTQYF; DNA: TGCAGCGTTGAGAGGAGCGTCGGCACAGATACGCAGTATTTT
V: TRBV12-3/TRBV12-4; size: many; D: -; J: TRBJ2-1; CDR3: CASSLASKVAEQFF; DNA: TGTGCCAGCAGTTTAGCCAGCAAGGTTGCTGAGCAGTTCTTC
V: TRBV6-2/TRBV6-3; size: -; D: -; J: TRBJ2-7; CDR3: CASKDLAYEQYF; DNA: TGTGCCAGCAAGGACCTAGCCTACGAGCAGTACTTC
V: TRBV4-3; size: -; D: -; J: TRBJ1-5; CDR3: CASSQDPGGNNQPQHF; DNA: TGCGCCAGCAGCCAAGATCCGGGGGGGAACAATCAGCCCCAGCATTTT
V: TRBV5-1; size: many; D: TRBD1; J: TRBJ1-1; CDR3: CASVWGTGENTEAFF; DNA: TGCGCCAGCGTGTGGGGGACAGGGGAGAACACTGAAGCTTTCTTT
V: TRBV18; size: few; D: -; J: TRBJ1-2; CDR3: CASSPRTGKGYGYTF; DNA: TGTGCCAGCTCACCCCGGACGGGCAAAGGCTATGGCTACACCTTC
V: TRBV9; size: many; D: TRBD2; J: TRBJ2-3; CDR3: CASSVGTSGRDTQYF; DNA: TGTGCCAGCAGCGTCGGGACTAGCGGGAGAGATACGCAGTATTTT
V: TRBV6-2/TRBV6-3; size: many; D: -; J: TRBJ2-7; CDR3: CASSYILTGSREQYF; DNA: TGTGCCAGCAGTTACATCTTGACAGGTTCGCGCGAGCAGTACTTC
V: TRBV9; size: -; D: -; J: TRBJ2-3; CDR3: CASSVGRAGGDTQYF; DNA: TGTGCCAGCAGCGTAGGGAGGGCCGGTGGAGATACGCAGTATTTT
V: TRBV20-1; size: few; D: -; J: TRBJ2-6; CDR3: CSAREGRQAQHRVGSGANVLTF; DNA: TGCAGTGCTAGAGAGGGCAGACAGGCGCAACACCGAGTCGGCTCTGGGGCCAACGTCCTGACTTTC
V: TRBV7-8; size: many; D: TRBD1; J: TRBJ1-2; CDR3: CASSPRRDRGSNYGYTF; DNA: TGTGCCAGCAGCCCCCGCCGGGACAGGGGGTCTAACTATGGCTACACCTTC
V: TRBV28; size: many; D: -; J: TRBJ2-7; CDR3: CASSFISYEQYF; DNA: TGTGCCAGCAGTTTCATTTCCTACGAGCAGTACTTC
V: TRBV19; size: many; D: TRBD2; J: TRBJ2-5; CDR3: CASSIRTSLETQYF; DNA: TGTGCCAGTAGTATTAGGACTAGTCTTGAGACCCAGTACTTC
V: TRBV28; size: -; D: TRBD1; J: TRBJ2-3; CDR3: CASTRGTGLTDTQYF; DNA: TGTGCCAGCACCAGGGGGACAGGGCTAACAGATACGCAGTATTTT
V: TRBV9; size: -; D: -; J: TRBJ2-7; CDR3: CASSGDSPRDEQYF; DNA: TGTGCCAGCTCGGGGGATTCACCCCGGGACGAGCAGTACTTC
V: TRBV19; size: -; D: -; J: TRBJ1-1; CDR3: CASSIVSGSEAFF; DNA: TGTGCCAGTAGTATAGTATCAGGGAGTGAAGCTTTCTTT
V: TRBV20-1; size: many; D: -; J: TRBJ2-7; CDR3: CSARGRIAYEQYF; DNA: TGCAGTGCTAGGGGGCGGATCGCCTACGAGCAGTACTTC
V: TRBV4-1; size: -; D: -; J: TRBJ2-1; CDR3: CASSQEDLGGADEQFF; DNA: TGCGCCAGCAGCCAAGAAGATCTGGGGGGGGCCGATGAGCAGTTCTTC
V: TRBV19; size: -; D: -; J: TRBJ2-7; CDR3: CASSRNFGASYEQYF; DNA: TGTGCCAGTAGTCGCAACTTTGGGGCTTCCTACGAGCAGTACTTC